These T cell receptor beta chains were read from a single sample in a study of cytomegalovirus exposure and HLA in healthy donors. Sequencing used immunoSEQ multiplex PCR; TCRdb keeps in-frame clones, though not all of them. The table lists about 100,000 clones, roughly 80% of them singletons. Material: PBMCs. These receptors were obtained from a man aged 35-49 years in good health and CMV-seronegative. The CDR3 runs from the conserved cysteine through the conserved F or W. A D gene is named only where the DNA matches it firmly. Expanded clones get a size class; other rows say once, few or many, or leave the size out.

TRBJ2-1	few	TRBV7-2	NA	CASSLVFAGEQFF
TRBJ1-5	NA	TRBV11-1	NA	CASSSRHLNQPQHF
TRBJ1-2	NA	TRBV27	NA	CASRLQVSYGYTF
TRBJ1-4	few	TRBV28	NA	CAVHSGGANEKLFF
TRBJ2-5	NA	TRBV19	TRBD2	CASSRGGHQGETQYF
TRBJ2-1	NA	TRBV19	NA	CASSMRGVNAEQFF
TRBJ2-7	NA	TRBV7-2	NA	CASSPFEGLYEQYF
TRBJ2-1	few	TRBV6-5	NA	CASRNGLAYEQFF
TRBJ1-5	NA	TRBV6-6	NA	CASSYSRGDNQPQHF
TRBJ1-6	few	TRBV18	TRBD1	CASSSDRVGNNSPLHF
TRBJ1-1	once	TRBV29-1	NA	CSVARNTEAFF
TRBJ2-2	NA	TRBV7-9	TRBD2	CASSLGLAGTGELFF
TRBJ2-1	NA	TRBV11-2	TRBD2	CAGSLRLAGGYNEQFF
TRBJ1-5	NA	TRBV5-4	TRBD1	CASSLGGWGQPQHF
TRBJ1-1	NA	TRBV19	NA	CASSPLGQPNTEAFF
TRBJ1-3	NA	TRBV6-5	NA	CASSLQGSGNTIYF
TRBJ2-7	NA	TRBV30	NA	CAWSAGYDSYEQYF
TRBJ2-2	NA	TRBV9	NA	CASSSQLSTGELFF
TRBJ1-4	once	TRBV2	NA	CASRLQGTNEKLFF
TRBJ1-3	NA	TRBV6-1	TRBD1	CASSLGQGVNTIYF
TRBJ1-4	NA	TRBV5-1	NA	CASSYSGPNEKLFF
TRBJ1-3	NA	TRBV4-1	NA	CASSQGWGDSPGNTIYF
TRBJ1-1	NA	TRBV5-4	TRBD1	CASSPGQGGFVDTEAFF
TRBJ2-2	NA	TRBV18	TRBD1	CASSPTGTGQTGELFF
TRBJ1-2	NA	TRBV14	NA	CASSTPDSGPYGYTF
TRBJ2-3	NA	TRBV27	NA	CASSLVFRDTQYF
TRBJ1-1	NA	TRBV6-1	NA	CASSSKYMNTEAFF
TRBJ2-1	once	TRBV28	TRBD2	CASRLTSGVLNEQFF
TRBJ2-1	NA	TRBV7-3	TRBD2	CASSSSGGANEQFF
TRBJ2-3	few	TRBV5-4	NA	CASSLDGGFTDTQYF
TRBJ1-5	NA	TRBV7-9	TRBD1	CASSSTGHQPQHF
TRBJ2-1	once	TRBV19	NA	CASSGFHNEQFF
TRBJ2-5	NA	TRBV19	NA	CASSMGQERETQYF
TRBJ1-5	NA	TRBV6-1	NA	CASRAPAAIYQPQHF
TRBJ1-5	NA	TRBV19	TRBD1	CASSTGGTGQPQHF
TRBJ1-1	NA	TRBV5-1	TRBD1	CASSFSPGTGPNTEAFF
TRBJ1-1	NA	TRBV30	TRBD1	CAWRRAGGTEAFF
TRBJ2-7	once	TRBV27	TRBD1	CASSSTGQKISYEQYF
TRBJ1-3	NA	TRBV7-6	TRBD1	CASSSGTAGRSGNTIYF
TRBJ1-2	NA	TRBV30	TRBD1	CAWNTQGASGGYTF
TRBJ1-3	NA	TRBV7-9	NA	CSSSLAAVGNTIYF
TRBJ2-5	once	TRBV6-1	NA	CASRSGWGSETQYF
TRBJ2-5	NA	TRBV13	TRBD1	CASSSKTGGSETQYF
TRBJ2-1	NA	TRBV7-9	NA	CSSRGWGDYNEQFF